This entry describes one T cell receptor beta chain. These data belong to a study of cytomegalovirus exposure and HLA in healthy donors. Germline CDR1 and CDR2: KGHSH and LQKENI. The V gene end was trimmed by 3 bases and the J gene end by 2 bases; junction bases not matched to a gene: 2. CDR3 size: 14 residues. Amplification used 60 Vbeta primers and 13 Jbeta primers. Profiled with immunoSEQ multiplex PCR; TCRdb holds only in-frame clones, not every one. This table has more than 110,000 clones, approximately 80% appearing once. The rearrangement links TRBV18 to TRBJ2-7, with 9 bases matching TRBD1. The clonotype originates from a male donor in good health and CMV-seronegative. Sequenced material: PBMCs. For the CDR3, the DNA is TGTGCCAGCTCACCTGGGACAGGGACCTACGAGCAGTACTTC. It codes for CASSPGTGTYEQYF.